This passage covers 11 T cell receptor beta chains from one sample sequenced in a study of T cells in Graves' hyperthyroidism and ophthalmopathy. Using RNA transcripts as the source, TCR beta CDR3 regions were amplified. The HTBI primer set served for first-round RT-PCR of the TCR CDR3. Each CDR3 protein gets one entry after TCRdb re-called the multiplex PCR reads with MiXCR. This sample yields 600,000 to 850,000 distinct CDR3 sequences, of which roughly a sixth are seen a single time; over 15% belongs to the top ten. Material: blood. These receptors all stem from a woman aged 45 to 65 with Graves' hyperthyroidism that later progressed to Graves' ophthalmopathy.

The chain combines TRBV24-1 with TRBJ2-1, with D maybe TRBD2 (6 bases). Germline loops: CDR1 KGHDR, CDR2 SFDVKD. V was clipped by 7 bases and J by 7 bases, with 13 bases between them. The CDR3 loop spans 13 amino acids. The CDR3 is CATRSGRGNEQFF. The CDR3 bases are TGTGCCACCAGGAGCGGACGGGGGAATGAGCAGTTCTTC.

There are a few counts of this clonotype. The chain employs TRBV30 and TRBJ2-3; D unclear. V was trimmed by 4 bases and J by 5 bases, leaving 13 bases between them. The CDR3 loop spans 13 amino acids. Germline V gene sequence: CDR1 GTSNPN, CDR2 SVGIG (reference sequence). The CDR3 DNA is TGTGCCTGGAATATGGATTTCGGAGATACGCAGTATTTT. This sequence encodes CAWNMDFGDTQYF.

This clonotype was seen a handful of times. CDR3 protein: CASSSSGGEKVYGYTF. CDR3 nucleotide sequence: TGTGCCAGCAGCTCGTCGGGGGGGGAGAAGGTTTATGGCTACACCTTC. The chain couples TRBV11-2 to TRBJ1-2; tentative D call: TRBD1 (5 bases). Germline-derived CDR1 and CDR2 are SGHAT and FQNNGV. The CDR3 has 16 amino acids. With 4 bases removed from V and 5 bases from J, the gap between germline ends came to 20 bases. The complete variable domain, with remaining parts taken from reference TRBV11-2 and TRBJ1-2, reads EAGVAQSPRYKIIEKRQSVAFWCNPISGHATLYWYQQILGQGPKLLIQFQNNGVVDDSQLPKDRFSAERLKGVDSTLKIQPAKLEDSAVYLCASSSSGGEKVYGYTFGSGTRLTVV.

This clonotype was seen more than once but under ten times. The CDR3 reads CATSGPRGEKLFF. The CDR3 nucleotides are TGTGCCACCAGCGGGCCCCGAGGTGAAAAACTGTTTTTT. The V gene is TRBV15, the J gene TRBJ1-4; D ambiguous. Per the germline V gene, CDR1 is LNHNV and CDR2 is YYDKDF (reference sequence). V was shortened by 5 bases and J by 7 bases, with 11 bases between the two germline ends. This CDR3 has 13 residues.

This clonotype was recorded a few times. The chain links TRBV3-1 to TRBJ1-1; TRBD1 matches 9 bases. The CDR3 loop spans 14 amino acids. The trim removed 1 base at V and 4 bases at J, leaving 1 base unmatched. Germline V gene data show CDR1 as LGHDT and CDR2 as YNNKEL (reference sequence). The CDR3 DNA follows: TGTGCCAGCAGCCAAGCGGGACAGGGCACTGAAGCTTTCTTT. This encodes CASSQAGQGTEAFF.

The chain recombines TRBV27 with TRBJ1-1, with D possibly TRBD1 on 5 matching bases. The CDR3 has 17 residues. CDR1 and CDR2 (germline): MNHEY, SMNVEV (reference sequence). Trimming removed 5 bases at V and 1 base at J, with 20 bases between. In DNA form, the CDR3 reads TGTGCCAGCAGTAACCCCCGTACAGGTGGGGGGAACACTGAAGCTTTCTTT. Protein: CASSNPRTGGGNTEAFF.

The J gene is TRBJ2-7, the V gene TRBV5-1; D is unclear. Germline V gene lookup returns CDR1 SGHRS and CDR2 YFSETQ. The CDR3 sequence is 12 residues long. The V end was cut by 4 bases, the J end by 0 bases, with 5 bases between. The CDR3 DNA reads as TGCGCCAGCAGCGAGAACTCCTACGAGCAGTACTTC. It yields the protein CASSENSYEQYF.

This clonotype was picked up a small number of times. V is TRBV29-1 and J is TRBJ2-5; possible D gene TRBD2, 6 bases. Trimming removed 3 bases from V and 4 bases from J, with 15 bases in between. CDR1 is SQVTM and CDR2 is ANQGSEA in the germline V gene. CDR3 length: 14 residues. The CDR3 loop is CSVEPRGTPETQYF. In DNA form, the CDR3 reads TGCAGCGTTGAGCCACGGGGGACCCCAGAGACCCAGTACTTC.

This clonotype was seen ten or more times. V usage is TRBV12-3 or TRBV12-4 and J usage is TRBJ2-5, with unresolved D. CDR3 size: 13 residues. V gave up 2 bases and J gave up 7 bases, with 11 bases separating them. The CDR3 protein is CASSLMGYGTQYF. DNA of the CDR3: TGTGCCAGCAGTTTAATGGGTTACGGGACCCAGTACTTC.

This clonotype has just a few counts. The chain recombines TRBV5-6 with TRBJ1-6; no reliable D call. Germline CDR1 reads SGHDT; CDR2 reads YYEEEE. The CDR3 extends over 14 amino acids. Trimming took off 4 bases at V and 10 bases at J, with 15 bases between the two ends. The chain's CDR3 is CASSPWTKGSPLHF. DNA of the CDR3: TGTGCCAGCAGCCCGTGGACCAAAGGGTCACCCCTCCACTTT. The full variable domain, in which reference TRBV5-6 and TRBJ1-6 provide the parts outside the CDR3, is DAGVTQSPTHLIKTRGQQVTLRCSPKSGHDTVSWYQQALGQGPQFIFQYYEEEERQRGNFPDRFSGHQFPNYSSELNVNALLLGDSALYLCASSPWTKGSPLHFGNGTRLTVT.

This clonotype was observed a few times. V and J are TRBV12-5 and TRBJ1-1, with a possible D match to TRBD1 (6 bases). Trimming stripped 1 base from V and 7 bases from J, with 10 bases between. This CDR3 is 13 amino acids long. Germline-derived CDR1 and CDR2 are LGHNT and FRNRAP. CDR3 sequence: CASGLGTVGEAFF. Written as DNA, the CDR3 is TGTGCTAGTGGTTTGGGGACAGTCGGTGAAGCTTTCTTT. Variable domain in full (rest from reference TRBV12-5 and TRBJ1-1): DARVTQTPRHKVTEMGQEVTMRCQPILGHNTVFWYRQTMMQGLELLAYFRNRAPLDDSGMPKDRFSAEMPDATLATLKIQPSEPRDSAVYFCASGLGTVGEAFFGQGTRLTVV.